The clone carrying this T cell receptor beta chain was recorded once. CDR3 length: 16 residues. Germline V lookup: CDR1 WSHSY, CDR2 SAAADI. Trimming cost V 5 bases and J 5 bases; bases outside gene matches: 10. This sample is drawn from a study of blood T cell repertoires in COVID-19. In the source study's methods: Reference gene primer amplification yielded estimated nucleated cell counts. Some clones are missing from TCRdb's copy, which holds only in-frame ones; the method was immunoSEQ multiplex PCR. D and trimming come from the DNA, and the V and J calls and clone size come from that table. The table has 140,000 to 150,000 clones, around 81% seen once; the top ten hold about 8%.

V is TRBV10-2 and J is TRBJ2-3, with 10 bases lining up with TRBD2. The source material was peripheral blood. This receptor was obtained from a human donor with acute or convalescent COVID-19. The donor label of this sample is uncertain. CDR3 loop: CASSSRQRGGQDTQYF. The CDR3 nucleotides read TGCGCCAGCAGTAGTCGTCAGCGGGGGGGCCAAGATACGCAGTATTTT.